Sequencing of this TCR beta chain was carried out in a study of T cell responses to AZD1222 COVID-19 vaccine. This clone occurred once. Libraries were prepared by immunoSEQ multiplex PCR; TCRdb keeps only in-frame clonotypes and omits some of them. Of about 86,000 clones in the sample, almost 90% were seen once. The V end was cut by 3 bases, the J end by 2 bases, with 7 bases between. In germline, CDR1 is SGHDN, CDR2 FVKESK. The CDR3 is 13 residues long. This TCR was recovered from an adult in good health. The sample here was peripheral blood, taken on day 0 of MenACWY control vaccination. V gene TRBV14 combines with J gene TRBJ2-5; D is perhaps TRBD2 (5 bases). As DNA, the CDR3 is TGTGCCAGCAGCCAGAGACTACAAGAGACCCAGTACTTC. Amino acids: CASSQRLQETQYF.